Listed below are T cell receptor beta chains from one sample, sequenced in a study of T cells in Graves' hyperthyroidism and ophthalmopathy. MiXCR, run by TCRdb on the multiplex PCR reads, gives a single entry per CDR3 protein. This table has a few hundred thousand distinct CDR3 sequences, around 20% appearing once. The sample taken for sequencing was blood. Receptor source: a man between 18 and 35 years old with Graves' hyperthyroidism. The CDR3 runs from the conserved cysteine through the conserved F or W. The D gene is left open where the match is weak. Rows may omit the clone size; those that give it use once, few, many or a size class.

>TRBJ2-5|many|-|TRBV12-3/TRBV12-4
CASSQQGGGGETQYF
TGTGCCAGCAGCCAACAGGGGGGGGGCGGGGAGACCCAGTACTTC
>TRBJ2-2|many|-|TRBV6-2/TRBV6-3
CASTTSTSLNTGELFF
TGTGCCAGCACCACATCGACATCCCTGAACACCGGGGAGCTGTTTTTT
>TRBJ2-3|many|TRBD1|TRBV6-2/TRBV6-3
CASQTGESDTQYF
TGTGCCAGTCAAACAGGGGAATCAGATACGCAGTATTTT
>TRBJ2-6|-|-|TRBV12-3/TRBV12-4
CASSLPRSSGANVLTF
TGTGCCAGCAGTCTCCCTCGGAGCTCTGGGGCCAACGTCCTGACTTTC
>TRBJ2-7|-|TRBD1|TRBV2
CASNLAGTGGSGEQYF
TGTGCCAGCAACCTCGCCGGGACAGGGGGCTCCGGCGAGCAGTACTTC
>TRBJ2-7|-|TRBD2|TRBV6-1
CASSEEAGGTYEQYF
TGTGCCAGCAGTGAGGAAGCGGGAGGAACCTACGAGCAGTACTTC
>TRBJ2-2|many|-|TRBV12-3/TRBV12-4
CASAQGHRNTGELFF
TGTGCCAGTGCCCAAGGGCACAGGAACACCGGGGAGCTGTTTTTT
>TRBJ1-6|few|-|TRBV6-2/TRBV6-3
CASSYLLFGVTPGSYNSPLHF
TGTGCCAGCAGTTACCTTTTGTTCGGGGTGACCCCGGGATCCTATAATTCACCCCTCCACTTT
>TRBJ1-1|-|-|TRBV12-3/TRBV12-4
CASSLEGGIWDSEAFF
TGTGCCAGCAGTTTGGAGGGAGGTATATGGGACTCTGAAGCTTTCTTT
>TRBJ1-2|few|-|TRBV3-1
CASSQDGRRTRYGYTF
TGTGCCAGCAGCCAAGATGGTCGGCGAACTCGCTATGGCTACACCTTC
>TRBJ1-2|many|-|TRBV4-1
CASRQGSGYGYTF
TGCGCCAGCAGGCAGGGGTCTGGCTATGGCTACACCTTC
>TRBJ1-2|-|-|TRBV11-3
CASSYRGGSHYGYTF
TGTGCCAGCAGCTACCGCGGGGGGTCACACTATGGCTACACCTTC
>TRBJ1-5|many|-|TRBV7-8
CASSLEWNTDQPQHF
TGTGCCAGCAGCTTAGAGTGGAATACGGATCAGCCCCAGCATTTT
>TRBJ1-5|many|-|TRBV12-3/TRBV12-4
CASTEGTPSNQPQHF
TGTGCCAGCACCGAGGGGACACCTAGCAATCAGCCCCAGCATTTT
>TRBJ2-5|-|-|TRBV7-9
CASSLAGPKETQYF
TGTGCCAGCAGCTTAGCGGGGCCCAAAGAGACCCAGTACTTC
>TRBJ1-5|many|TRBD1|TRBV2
CASSPGDRYNQPQHF
TGTGCCAGCAGCCCGGGGGACAGGTATAATCAGCCCCAGCATTTT
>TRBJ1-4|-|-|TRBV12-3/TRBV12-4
CASSSLRGGNEKLFF
TGTGCCAGCAGTTCCTTACGGGGGGGTAATGAAAAACTGTTTTTT
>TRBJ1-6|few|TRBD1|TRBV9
CASSAAGGLSSPLHF
TGTGCCAGCAGCGCAGCAGGGGGTCTGAGTTCACCCCTCCACTTT
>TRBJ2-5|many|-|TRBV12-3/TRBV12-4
CASYAGGETQYF
TGTGCCAGCTATGCTGGCGGAGAGACCCAGTACTTC
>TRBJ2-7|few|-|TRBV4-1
CASSRTTASYEQYF
TGCGCCAGCAGCCGGACGACAGCTTCCTACGAGCAGTACTTC
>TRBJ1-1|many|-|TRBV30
CAWSGGGGTEAFF
TGTGCCTGGAGTGGGGGAGGAGGGACTGAAGCTTTCTTT
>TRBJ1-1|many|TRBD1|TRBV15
CATSSRTGGTEAFF
TGTGCCACCAGCTCCCGGACAGGAGGAACTGAAGCTTTCTTT
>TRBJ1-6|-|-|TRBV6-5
CASSYSLWNNSPLHF
TGTGCCAGCAGTTACTCGTTGTGGAATAATTCACCCCTCCACTTT
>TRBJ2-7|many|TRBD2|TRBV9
CASSVAGGVSYEQYF
TGTGCCAGCAGCGTAGCGGGGGGGGTCTCCTACGAGCAGTACTTC
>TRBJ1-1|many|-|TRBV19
CASSIQGSNTEAFF
TGTGCCAGTAGTATCCAGGGTTCGAACACTGAAGCTTTCTTT
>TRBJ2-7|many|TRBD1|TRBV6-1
CASSAEGDRGYEQYF
TGTGCCAGCAGTGCAGAGGGTGACAGGGGATACGAGCAGTACTTC
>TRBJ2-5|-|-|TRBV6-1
CASSPEWDKETQYF
TGTGCCAGCAGTCCCGAATGGGACAAAGAGACCCAGTACTTC
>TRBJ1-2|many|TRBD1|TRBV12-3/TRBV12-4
CASSPGQTFYGYTF
TGTGCCAGCAGTCCGGGACAGACATTCTATGGCTACACCTTC
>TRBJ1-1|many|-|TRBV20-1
CSARDLTWEGTEAFF
TGCAGTGCTAGAGATTTGACGTGGGAAGGCACTGAAGCTTTCTTT
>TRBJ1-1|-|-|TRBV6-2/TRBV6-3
CASIERGRWTEAFF
TGTGCCAGCATCGAGAGGGGTCGGTGGACTGAAGCTTTCTTT